This entry lists 19 T cell receptor beta chains sequenced from one sample in a study of CD8 T cells in Susac syndrome. RNA amounts of roughly 0.45 to 1 ug underwent reverse transcription with random hexamers. TCRdb re-called the immunoSEQ multiplex PCR reads with MiXCR, one entry per CDR3 protein. The sample records 75,000 to 100,000 distinct CDR3 sequences, 95% being singletons. Sequencing was done on a sample of CD8+ T cells from PBMCs. The origin of the receptors is a human donor with Susac syndrome.

A few counts support this clonotype. The CDR3 DNA follows: TGTGCCAGCAGTCTGGGTGGCCAGGAGCAGTTCTTC. This codes for CASSLGGQEQFF. This chain joins TRBV4-2 and TRBJ2-1; D is unclear. Germline CDR1 LGHNA, CDR2 YNFKEQ. The V and J ends lost 6 bases and 10 bases respectively, with 13 bases between them. The CDR3 sequence is 12 residues long.

The chain uses TRBV12-3 or TRBV12-4 and TRBJ2-1, with TRBD1 as a possible D gene (5 bases). V was shortened by 1 base and J by 0 bases, with 10 bases between the two germline ends. The CDR3 is 16 amino acids. The DNA of the CDR3 is TGTGCCAGCAGTTTAGTGGGGCCTAACTCCTACAATGAGCAGTTCTTC. Translated: CASSLVGPNSYNEQFF.

In its sample, this clonotype was seen once. The chain recombines TRBV5-4 with TRBJ2-7; D is perhaps TRBD1 (5 bases). Germline V lookup: CDR1 SGHNT, CDR2 YYREEE (reference sequence). The CDR3 is 14 amino acids. V was clipped by 1 base and J by 3 bases, with 11 bases between them. CDR3 in DNA: TGTGCCAGCAGCTTGTCTCGGCAGGGCTACGAGCAGTACTTC. The encoded protein is CASSLSRQGYEQYF.

The chain recombines TRBV27 with TRBJ1-5; D unclear. V was trimmed by 11 bases and J by 5 bases, leaving 19 bases between them. The germline V gene has CDR1 MNHEY and CDR2 SMNVEV (reference sequence). This CDR3 contains 14 residues. This chain's CDR3 is CACRGGREDQPQHF. In DNA, the CDR3 is TGTGCCTGCCGCGGAGGGAGGGAGGATCAGCCCCAGCATTTT.

This sequence joins TRBV28 and TRBJ2-7; D may match TRBD1 or TRBD2 (5 bases each). The CDR3 covers 16 residues. Germline CDR1 reads MDHEN; CDR2 reads SYDVKM. The V end lost 6 bases, the J end lost 2 bases, and 20 bases lay between the germline ends. The CDR3 coding sequence is TGTGCCAGCAGCCCCTTGGGAGCCAGGGTGACCTACGAGCAGTACTTC. This sequence encodes CASSPLGARVTYEQYF. The whole variable domain, remainder taken from reference TRBV28 and TRBJ2-7, is DVKVTQSSRYLVKRTGEKVFLECVQDMDHENMFWYRQDPGLGLRLIYFSYDVKMKEKGDIPEGYSVSREKKERFSLILESASTNQTSMYLCASSPLGARVTYEQYFGPGTRLTVT.

This clonotype showed up just once. The rearrangement joins TRBV2 to TRBJ2-3; a possible D gene is TRBD2 (7 bases). Trimming stripped 8 bases from V and 0 bases from J, with 12 bases between. The CDR3 length is 14 residues. Germline CDR1 and CDR2: SNHLY and FYNNEI. CDR3 DNA: TGTGCCAGCGGAAGGGGGGGGAGCACAGATACGCAGTATTTT. Its protein is CASGRGGSTDTQYF.

The rearrangement uses TRBV4-2 and TRBJ1-1; 8 nucleotides agree with TRBD1. The V and J ends lost 0 bases and 6 bases, in that order; junction bases with no gene match: 6. The CDR3 has 15 residues. Germline V gene lookup returns CDR1 LGHNA and CDR2 YNFKEQ. The CDR3 sequence is CASSQEGQGAAEAFF. Here the CDR3 DNA reads TGTGCCAGCAGCCAAGAAGGGCAGGGGGCCGCTGAAGCTTTCTTT.

The rearrangement joins TRBV11-2 to TRBJ1-4, with a weak D call TRBD1 (5 bases). Germline V gene lookup returns CDR1 SGHAT and CDR2 FQNNGV. The CDR3 totals 12 residues. The ends were cut back, 3 bases at V and 12 bases at J, with 11 bases in the middle. The DNA of the CDR3 is TGTGCCAGCAGCTTTCAGGGCTCGGAACTGTTTTTT. It is translated as CASSFQGSELFF.

The chain couples TRBV20-1 to TRBJ2-7, with D possibly TRBD2 on 5 matching bases. Germline lookup yields CDR1 DFQATT and CDR2 SNEGSKA (reference sequence). Trimming cost V 4 bases and J 0 bases, with 10 bases left between them. The CDR3 is 13 residues long. CDR3 sequence (DNA): TGCAGTGCTAACGGGATTCTCTCCTACGAGCAGTACTTC. It yields the protein CSANGILSYEQYF.

The V call is TRBV9, the J call TRBJ2-3; 11 nucleotides line up with TRBD2. Germline-derived CDR1 and CDR2 are SGDLS and YYNGEE. The CDR3 is made up of 17 amino acids. The ends lost 0 bases at V and 0 bases at J; junction bases unmatched: 3. DNA for the CDR3: TGTGCCAGCAGCGTAGAAGTAGCGGGAGGGAGCACAGATACGCAGTATTTT. Protein product: CASSVEVAGGSTDTQYF.

This chain links TRBV30 with TRBJ2-1, with 9 bases identical to TRBD2. Germline CDR1 GTSNPN, CDR2 SVGIG (reference sequence). V lost 5 bases to trimming and J lost 8 bases; unmatched junction nucleotides: 4. The length of the CDR3 is 12 residues. For the CDR3, the DNA is TGTGCCTGGGCGGGGGGGACAGATGAGCAGTTCTTC. It codes for CAWAGGTDEQFF. Variable domain in full (rest from reference TRBV30 and TRBJ2-1): SQTIHQWPATLVQPVGSPLSLECTVEGTSNPNLYWYRQAAGRGLQLLFYSVGIGQISSEVPQNLSASRPQDRQFILSSKKLLLSDSGFYLCAWAGGTDEQFFGPGTRLTVL.

This rearrangement joins TRBV29-1 to TRBJ2-7; 8 positions match TRBD2. Germline lookup yields CDR1 SQVTM and CDR2 ANQGSEA. This CDR3 spans 18 amino acids. V lost 2 bases and J lost 1; bases outside the gene matches: 16. The CDR3 reads CSVESGGANEDPSYEQYF. The CDR3, as DNA: TGCAGCGTTGAATCGGGGGGGGCCAACGAGGACCCATCCTACGAGCAGTACTTC.

The chain is built from TRBV5-6 and TRBJ2-7; D is possibly TRBD2 (6 bases). The CDR3 has 14 amino acids. The germline CDR1 and CDR2 sequences are SGHDT and YYEEEE. The V end lost 2 bases, the J end lost 5 bases, and 14 bases lay between the germline ends. The CDR3 DNA is TGTGCCAGCAGCTTAGGGGTCGGGGGACACGAGCAGTACTTC. Encoded protein: CASSLGVGGHEQYF.

The chain combines TRBV7-2 with TRBJ2-5, with D tentatively TRBD2 (6 bases). The V end was cut by 7 bases, the J end by 2 bases, with 14 bases between. CDR3 size: 14 residues. Per the germline V gene, CDR1 is SGHTA and CDR2 is FQGNSA. The CDR3 DNA reads as TGTGCCAGCACCTCTTTGGCGGGACAAGAGACCCAGTACTTC. Translation: CASTSLAGQETQYF.

The J gene is TRBJ2-7, the V gene TRBV20-1; 12 nucleotides line up with TRBD2. The V gene's germline CDR1 is DFQATT and CDR2 SNEGSKA (reference sequence). The CDR3 consists of 16 residues. V was pared by 0 bases and J by 6 bases, with 9 bases of the junction left unmatched. CDR3 in amino acids: CSARDPTSGRPLEQYF. The DNA for the CDR3 is TGCAGTGCTAGAGACCCTACTAGCGGGAGGCCCCTCGAGCAGTACTTC.

In its sample, this clonotype was seen once. This chain joins TRBV20-1 and TRBJ2-7; 9 nucleotides match TRBD1. Trimming removed 0 bases from V and 2 bases from J; junction bases left unmatched: 8. Germline CDR1 is DFQATT and CDR2 is SNEGSKA (reference sequence). The CDR3 runs 16 residues. Written as DNA, the CDR3 is TGCAGTGCTAGAGATCCCGGACAGGGGAAGGCCTACGAGCAGTACTTC. Protein product: CSARDPGQGKAYEQYF.

The chain recombines TRBV13 with TRBJ2-5, with 13 bases lining up with TRBD2. J was trimmed by 4 bases and V by 3 bases; bases with no gene match: 2. The V gene's germline CDR1 is PRHDT and CDR2 FYEKMQ (reference sequence). The CDR3 covers 15 residues. The CDR3 reads CASSFGLAGVETQYF. CDR3 nucleotide sequence: TGTGCCAGCAGCTTCGGACTAGCGGGAGTAGAGACCCAGTACTTC.

CDR3 in DNA: TGTGCCAGCAGCGAAGGTGGTGCGGGGCCCCAGCATTTT. It is translated as CASSEGGAGPQHF. The V call is TRBV13, the J call TRBJ1-5; D gene uncertain. The CDR3 totals 13 residues. The germline V and J ends were trimmed by 5 bases and 9 bases, with 14 bases remaining between them. Germline V gives CDR1 PRHDT, CDR2 FYEKMQ (reference sequence).

The chain employs TRBV5-6 and TRBJ2-1; 9 positions agree with TRBD2. The germline V gene has CDR1 SGHDT and CDR2 YYEEEE. The CDR3 loop spans 12 amino acids. Trimming at V came to 3 bases and at J to 8 bases, leaving 0 bases not matched to a gene. The CDR3 here is CASSWTSDEQFF. CDR3 coding DNA: TGTGCCAGCAGCTGGACTAGCGATGAGCAGTTCTTC.